A selection of T cell receptor beta chains follows, all from one sample in a study of cytomegalovirus exposure and HLA in healthy donors. Some clones are missing from TCRdb's copy, which holds only in-frame ones; the method was immunoSEQ multiplex PCR. The data hold roughly 100,000 clones, with 86% observed a single time. Sequencing was carried out using PBMCs. The receptors shown here come from a woman aged 18-35 years in good health and CMV-seropositive. Both conserved end residues are part of each CDR3.

CASSGGGKETQYF | TRBJ2-5 | TRBV28
CASSPPGLIGANVLTF | TRBJ2-6 | TRBV13
CAWSVAGERNEAFF | TRBJ1-1 | TRBV30
CASSYSVRGTDTEAFF | TRBJ1-1 | TRBV6-6
CASRDPRQGGDGELFF | TRBJ2-2 | TRBV25-1
CASSLLPGLDNEQFF | TRBJ2-1 | TRBV19
CASSLEQNTEAFF | TRBJ1-1 | TRBV11-3
CASSGGNTEAFF | TRBJ1-1 | TRBV18
CASSLGLAGASGDTQYF | TRBJ2-3 | TRBV28
CASSLQGIGTDTQYF | TRBJ2-3 | TRBV7-8
CASSLSPGWWEQYF | TRBJ2-7 | TRBV27
CASSLGTGGTQYF | TRBJ2-3 | TRBV7-2
CSAPLGREQYF | TRBJ2-7 | TRBV20-1
CASSPFGPGANVLTF | TRBJ2-6 | TRBV9
CASSDLAGGVYNEQFF | TRBJ2-1 | TRBV2
CASSPVTINRDTGYTF | TRBJ1-2 | TRBV4-1
CASSRTGGGYTF | TRBJ1-2 | TRBV28
CASSDFSSTGELFF | TRBJ2-2 | TRBV6-1
CASSLGGHSNQPQHF | TRBJ1-5 | TRBV5-1
CASTPGQFNEKLFF | TRBJ1-4 | TRBV19
CASSLESTQGEQFF | TRBJ2-1 | TRBV11-2
CASRFPGTSGLEQFF | TRBJ2-1 | TRBV27
CAIGGSGANVLTF | TRBJ2-6 | TRBV19
CASSNQGRAEAFF | TRBJ1-1 | TRBV11-2